Listed here are 8 T cell receptor beta chains from one sample, sequenced in a study of PD-1 blockade in classical Hodgkin lymphoma. Assay: immunoSEQ multiplex PCR; the TCRdb copy retains only in-frame clones and omits some. The sample comprises about 59,000 clones, more than 75% of which are singletons, and 9.7% rests with the top ten. Patients all relapsed after autologous stem cell transplantation, and there was variation in brentuximab vedotin exposure. The input for sequencing was peripheral blood mononuclear cells (PBMCs), taken at baseline. The source is a human donor with classical Hodgkin lymphoma.

The J gene is TRBJ2-7, the V gene TRBV29-1; D assignment may be TRBD1 or TRBD2 (6 bases each). V was cut by 7 bases and J by 0 bases, with 13 bases left in between. Germline CDR1 and CDR2: SQVTM and ANQGSEA. This CDR3 contains 13 residues. DNA of the CDR3: TGCAGCGCCAAAGGGGGGAGCTCCTACGAGCAGTACTTC. This gives the protein CSAKGGSSYEQYF.

The chain recombines TRBV4-1 with TRBJ2-7; weak D call: TRBD2 (5 bases). CDR3 length: 15 amino acids. Germline V gives CDR1 MGHRA, CDR2 YSYEKL. V was trimmed by 0 bases and J by 4 bases, leaving 13 bases between them. DNA for the CDR3: TGCGCCAGCAGCCAAGAAAACGGGGATCCGTACGAGCAGTACTTC. This translates into CASSQENGDPYEQYF.

The chain carries TRBV2 and TRBJ1-2; D gene unclear. CDR3 length equals 12 residues. Trimming removed 5 bases at V and 6 bases at J, with 10 bases between. Germline assignment: CDR1 SNHLY and CDR2 FYNNEI. The CDR3, as DNA: TGTGCCAGCAGTTGGACGGACGATGGCTACACCTTC. This sequence encodes CASSWTDDGYTF.

This clone was counted a single time. The CDR3 nucleotides are TGTGCCAGCAGCCCCGGCCGGTCCGGACTAGCTATCCAACATGAGCAGTTCTTC. Residues: CASSPGRSGLAIQHEQFF. V usage is TRBV13 and J usage is TRBJ2-1, with TRBD2 identical over 8 bases. V lost 5 bases to trimming and J lost 8 bases; unmatched junction nucleotides: 20. The germline V gene encodes CDR1 PRHDT and CDR2 FYEKMQ (reference sequence). CDR3 size: 18 residues.

As DNA, the CDR3 is TGTGCCAGCTGGTACTCTGGGGCCAACGTCCTGACTTTC. Translating it yields CASWYSGANVLTF. The genes are TRBV27 and TRBJ2-6; no reliable D call. The V end was cut by 8 bases, the J end by 0 bases, with 5 bases between. The V gene's germline CDR1 is MNHEY and CDR2 SMNVEV (reference sequence). CDR3 size: 13 residues.

This clone was recorded once. The chain employs TRBV7-3 and TRBJ1-3, with D possibly matching TRBD1 (5 bases). CDR3 length equals 15 residues. Germline CDR1 and CDR2: SGHTA and FQGTGA. V gave up 2 bases and J gave up 4 bases, with 12 bases separating them. CDR3 DNA sequence: TGTGCCAGCAGCTTACCCGGCAGGGTGGGAAACACCATATATTTT. It yields the protein CASSLPGRVGNTIYF.

A single count supports this clone. V gene TRBV10-3 combines with J gene TRBJ2-7; TRBD1 might be the D (6 bases). Germline loops: CDR1 ENHRY, CDR2 SYGVKD. V lost 5 bases and J 0 bases, leaving 14 bases between the germline ends. This CDR3 has 15 amino acids. For the CDR3, the DNA is TGTGCCATCAGTACCGGGACATCGAGCTCCTACGAGCAGTACTTC. This codes for CAISTGTSSSYEQYF.

The chain links TRBV5-1 to TRBJ1-1; D gene uncertain. The CDR3 extends over 17 amino acids. V gave up 1 base and J gave up 0 bases, with 16 bases separating them. Germline lookup yields CDR1 SGHRS and CDR2 YFSETQ. CDR3 residues: CASSLWAYVGVNTEAFF. CDR3 in DNA: TGCGCCAGCAGCTTGTGGGCCTATGTTGGGGTGAACACTGAAGCTTTCTTT.